The clone carrying this T cell receptor beta chain has at least ten counts. Its antigen is as yet unknown. This entry belongs to a study of blood T cells in healthy people across ages. Turning to the study itself: In model experiments, template switching was able to capture about one barcoded beta molecule for every two T cells that were present.

Findings and limits, study-wide: Because sorting was not performed, PBMCs prevented conclusive naive versus antigen-experienced comparison. Long-lived donors had more naive CD4+ cells and higher diversity than aged donors.

The germline V gene has CDR1 SQVTM and CDR2 ANQGSEA. This CDR3 has 16 amino acids. V gave up 4 bases and J gave up 4 bases, with 22 bases separating them. It was with a sample-barcoded 5' primer and a J-beta primer mix that a second PCR of about 6 to 12 cycles was run. TCRdb reprocessed the 5' RACE reads via MiXCR and lists one record per CDR3 protein. The sample consists of about 1,500,000 distinct CDR3 sequences, roughly 40% of them appearing once. The TCR comes from a woman under 30 in good health. The V and J genes are TRBV29-1 and TRBJ2-5, with a possible D match to TRBD1 (6 bases). Input material: blood. The CDR3 DNA sequence: TGCAGCGTTGGCCCCTCAACTAGACAGGTTGGAGAGACCCAGTACTTC. This codes for CSVGPSTRQVGETQYF.